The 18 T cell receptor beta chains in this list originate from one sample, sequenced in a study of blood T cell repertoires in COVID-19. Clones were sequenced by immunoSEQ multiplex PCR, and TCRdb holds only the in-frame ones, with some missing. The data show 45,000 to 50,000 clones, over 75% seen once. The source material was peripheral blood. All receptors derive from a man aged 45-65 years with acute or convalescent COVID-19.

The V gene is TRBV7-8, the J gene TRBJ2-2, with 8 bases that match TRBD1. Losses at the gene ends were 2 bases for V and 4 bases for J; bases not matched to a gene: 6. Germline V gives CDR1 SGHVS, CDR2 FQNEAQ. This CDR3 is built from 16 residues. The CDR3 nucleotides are TGTGCCAGCAGCTTATTCCAGGGGGCCCTCACCGGGGAGCTGTTTTTT. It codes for CASSLFQGALTGELFF.

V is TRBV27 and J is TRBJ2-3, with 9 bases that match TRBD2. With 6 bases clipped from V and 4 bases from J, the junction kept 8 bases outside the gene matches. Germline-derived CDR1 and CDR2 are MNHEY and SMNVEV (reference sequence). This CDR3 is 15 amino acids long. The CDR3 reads CASRDSGRWADTQYF. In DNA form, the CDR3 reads TGTGCCAGCAGGGATAGCGGGAGATGGGCAGATACGCAGTATTTT.

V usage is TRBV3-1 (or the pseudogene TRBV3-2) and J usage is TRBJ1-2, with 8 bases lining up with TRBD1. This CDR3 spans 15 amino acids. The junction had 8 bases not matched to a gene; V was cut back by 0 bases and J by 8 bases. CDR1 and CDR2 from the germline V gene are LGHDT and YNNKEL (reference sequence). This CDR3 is CASSQDVQGARGYTF. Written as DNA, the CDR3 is TGTGCCAGCAGCCAAGATGTTCAGGGGGCGCGGGGCTACACCTTC.

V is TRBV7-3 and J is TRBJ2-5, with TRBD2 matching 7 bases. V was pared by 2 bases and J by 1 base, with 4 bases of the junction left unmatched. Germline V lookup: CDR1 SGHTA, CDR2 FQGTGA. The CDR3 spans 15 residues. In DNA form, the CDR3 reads TGTGCCAGCAGCTTAGCGGGAGAATCCCAAGAGACCCAGTACTTC. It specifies CASSLAGESQETQYF.

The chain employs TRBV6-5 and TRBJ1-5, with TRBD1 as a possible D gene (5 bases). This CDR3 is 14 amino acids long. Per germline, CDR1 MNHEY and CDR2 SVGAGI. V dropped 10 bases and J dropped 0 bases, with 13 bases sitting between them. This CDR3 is CATREQVSNQPQHF. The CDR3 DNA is TGTGCCACCCGAGAACAGGTTAGCAATCAGCCCCAGCATTTT.

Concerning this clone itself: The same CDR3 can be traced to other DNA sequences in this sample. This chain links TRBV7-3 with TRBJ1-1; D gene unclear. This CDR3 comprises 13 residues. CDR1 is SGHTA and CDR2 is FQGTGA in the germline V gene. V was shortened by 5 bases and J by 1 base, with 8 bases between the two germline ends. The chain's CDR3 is CASSPTGNTEAFF. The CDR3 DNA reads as TGTGCCAGCAGCCCTACGGGGAACACTGAAGCTTTCTTT.

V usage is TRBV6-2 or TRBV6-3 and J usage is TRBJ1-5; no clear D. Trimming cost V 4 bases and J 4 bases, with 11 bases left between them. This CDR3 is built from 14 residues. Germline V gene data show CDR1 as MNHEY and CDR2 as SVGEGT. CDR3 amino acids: CASSSTVRNQPQHF. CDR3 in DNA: TGTGCCAGCAGTTCCACCGTGAGAAATCAGCCCCAGCATTTT.

For the CDR3, the DNA is TGTGCCAGTAGTCGGGGACAGGGAGCTAACTATGGCTACACCTTC. Translation gives CASSRGQGANYGYTF. The V call is TRBV19, the J call TRBJ1-2, with TRBD1 matching over 9 bases. The CDR3 length is 15 residues. CDR1 is LNHDA and CDR2 is SQIVND in the germline V gene (reference sequence). V lost 5 bases and J lost 0; bases outside the gene matches: 4.

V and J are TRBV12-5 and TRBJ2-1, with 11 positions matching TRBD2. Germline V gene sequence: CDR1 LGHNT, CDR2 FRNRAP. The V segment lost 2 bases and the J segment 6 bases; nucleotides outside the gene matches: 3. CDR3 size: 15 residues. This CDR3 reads CASGLRLAGINEQFF. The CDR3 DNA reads TGTGCTAGTGGTTTGAGACTAGCGGGGATCAATGAGCAGTTCTTC. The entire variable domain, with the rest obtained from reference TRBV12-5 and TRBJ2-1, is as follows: DARVTQTPRHKVTEMGQEVTMRCQPILGHNTVFWYRQTMMQGLELLAYFRNRAPLDDSGMPKDRFSAEMPDATLATLKIQPSEPRDSAVYFCASGLRLAGINEQFFGPGTRLTVL.

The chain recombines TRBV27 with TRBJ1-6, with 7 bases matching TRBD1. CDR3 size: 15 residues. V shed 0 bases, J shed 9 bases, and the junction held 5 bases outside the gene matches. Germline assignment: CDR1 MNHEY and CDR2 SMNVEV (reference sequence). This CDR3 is CASSLSSTGVSPLHF. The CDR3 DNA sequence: TGTGCCAGCAGTTTATCGTCAACAGGGGTTTCACCCCTCCACTTT.

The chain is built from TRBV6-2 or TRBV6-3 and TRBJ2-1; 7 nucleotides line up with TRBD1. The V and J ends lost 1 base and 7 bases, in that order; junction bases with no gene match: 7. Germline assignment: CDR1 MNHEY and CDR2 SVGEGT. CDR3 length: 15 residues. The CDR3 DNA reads TGTGCCAGCAGTTACTTAGGGACAGATACAAATGAGCAGTTCTTC. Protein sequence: CASSYLGTDTNEQFF.

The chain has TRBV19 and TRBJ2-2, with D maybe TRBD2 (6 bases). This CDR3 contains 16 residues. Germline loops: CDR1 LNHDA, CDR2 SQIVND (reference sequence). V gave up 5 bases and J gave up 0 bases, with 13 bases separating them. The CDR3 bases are TGTGCCAGTAGTTTAAGGAGGGGTCCGAACACCGGGGAGCTGTTTTTT. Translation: CASSLRRGPNTGELFF. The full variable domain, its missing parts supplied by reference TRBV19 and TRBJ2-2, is DGGITQSPKYLFRKEGQNVTLSCEQNLNHDAMYWYRQDPGQGLRLIYYSQIVNDFQKGDIAEGYSVSREKKESFPLTVTSAQKNPTAFYLCASSLRRGPNTGELFFGEGSRLTVL.

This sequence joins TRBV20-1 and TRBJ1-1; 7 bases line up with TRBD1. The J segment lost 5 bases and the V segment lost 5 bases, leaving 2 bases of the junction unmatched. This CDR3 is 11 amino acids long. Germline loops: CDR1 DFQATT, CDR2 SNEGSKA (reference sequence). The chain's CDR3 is CSAEGATEAFF. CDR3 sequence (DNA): TGCAGTGCTGAGGGGGCAACTGAAGCTTTCTTT.

This chain's CDR3 is CASNPTSGRPPGELFF. DNA of the CDR3: TGCGCCAGCAACCCGACTAGCGGGAGGCCTCCCGGGGAGCTGTTTTTT. This rearrangement joins TRBV5-1 to TRBJ2-2; TRBD2 aligns across 13 bases. This CDR3 has 16 residues. J gave up 6 bases and V 6 bases, and 8 bases lay outside the gene matches. Germline V CDR1 and CDR2: SGHRS, YFSETQ. The variable domain in full, with the rest retrieved from reference TRBV5-1 and TRBJ2-2, is KAGVTQTPRYLIKTRGQQVTLSCSPISGHRSVSWYQQTPGQGLQFLFEYFSETQRNKGNFPGRFSGRQFSNSRSEMNVSTLELGDSALYLCASNPTSGRPPGELFFGEGSRLTVL.

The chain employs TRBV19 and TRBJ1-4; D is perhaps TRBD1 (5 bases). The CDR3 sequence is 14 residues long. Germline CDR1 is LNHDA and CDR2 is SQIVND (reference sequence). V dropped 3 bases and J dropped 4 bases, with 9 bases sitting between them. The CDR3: CASSIGARNEKLFF. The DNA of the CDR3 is TGTGCCAGTAGTATTGGGGCCCGTAATGAAAAACTGTTTTTT.

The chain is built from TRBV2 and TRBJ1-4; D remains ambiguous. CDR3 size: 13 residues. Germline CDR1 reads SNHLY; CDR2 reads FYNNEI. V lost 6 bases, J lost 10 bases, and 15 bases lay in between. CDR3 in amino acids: CASRKEGPGKLFF. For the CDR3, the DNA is TGTGCCAGCAGGAAAGAAGGCCCGGGAAAACTGTTTTTT.

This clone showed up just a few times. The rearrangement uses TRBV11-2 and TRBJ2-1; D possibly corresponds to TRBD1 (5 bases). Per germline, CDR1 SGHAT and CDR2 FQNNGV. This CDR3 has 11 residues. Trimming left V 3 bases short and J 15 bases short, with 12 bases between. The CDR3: CASSLDTRPFF. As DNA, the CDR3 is TGTGCCAGCAGCTTGGACACCCGTCCGTTCTTC. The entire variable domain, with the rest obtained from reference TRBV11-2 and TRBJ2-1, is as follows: EAGVAQSPRYKIIEKRQSVAFWCNPISGHATLYWYQQILGQGPKLLIQFQNNGVVDDSQLPKDRFSAERLKGVDSTLKIQPAKLEDSAVYLCASSLDTRPFFGPGTRLTVL.

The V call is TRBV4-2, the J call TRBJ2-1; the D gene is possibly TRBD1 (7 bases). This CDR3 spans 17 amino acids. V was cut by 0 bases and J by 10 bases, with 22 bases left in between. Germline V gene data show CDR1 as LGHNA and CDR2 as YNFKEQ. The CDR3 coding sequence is TGTGCCAGCAGCCAAGATAGGTCGGCGGGACCACAGGGGGAGCAGTTCTTC. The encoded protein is CASSQDRSAGPQGEQFF.